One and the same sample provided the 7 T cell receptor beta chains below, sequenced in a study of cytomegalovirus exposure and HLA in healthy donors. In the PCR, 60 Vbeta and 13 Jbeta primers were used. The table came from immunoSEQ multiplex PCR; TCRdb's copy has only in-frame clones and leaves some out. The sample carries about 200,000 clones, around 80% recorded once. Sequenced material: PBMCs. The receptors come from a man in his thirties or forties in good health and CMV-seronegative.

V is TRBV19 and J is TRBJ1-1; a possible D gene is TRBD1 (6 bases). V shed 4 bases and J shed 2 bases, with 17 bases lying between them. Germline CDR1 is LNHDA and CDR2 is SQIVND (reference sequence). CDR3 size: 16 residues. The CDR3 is CASSSTWGQFNTEAFF. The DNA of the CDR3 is TGTGCCAGTAGTAGTACGTGGGGGCAGTTTAACACTGAAGCTTTCTTT.

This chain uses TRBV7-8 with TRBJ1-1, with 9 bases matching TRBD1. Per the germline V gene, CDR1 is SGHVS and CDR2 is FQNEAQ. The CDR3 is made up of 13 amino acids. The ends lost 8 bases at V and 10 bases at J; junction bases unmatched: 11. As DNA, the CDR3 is TGTGCCAGCCTTAGTGGGACAGGGTTTTTAGCTTTCTTT. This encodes CASLSGTGFLAFF.

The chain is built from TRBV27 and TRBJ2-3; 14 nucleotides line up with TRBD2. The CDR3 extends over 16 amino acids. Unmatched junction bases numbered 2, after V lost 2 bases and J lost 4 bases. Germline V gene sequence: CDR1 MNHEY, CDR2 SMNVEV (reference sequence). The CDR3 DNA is TGTGCCAGCAGTTTACAGGGACTAGCGGGAGCAGATACGCAGTATTTT. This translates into CASSLQGLAGADTQYF.

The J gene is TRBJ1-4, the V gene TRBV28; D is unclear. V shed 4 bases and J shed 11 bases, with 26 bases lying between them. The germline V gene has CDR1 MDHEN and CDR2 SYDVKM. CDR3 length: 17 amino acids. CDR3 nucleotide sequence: TGTGCCAGCAGTTCCTGGGCGCACGGGGATTTAATGAGGAAACTGTTTTTT. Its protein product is CASSSWAHGDLMRKLFF.

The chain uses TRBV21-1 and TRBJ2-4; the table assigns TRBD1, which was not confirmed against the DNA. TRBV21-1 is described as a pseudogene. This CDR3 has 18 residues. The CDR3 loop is CASSSWQGSQIAKNIQYF. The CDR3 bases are TGTGCCAGCAGCAGTTGGCAGGGGTCCCAAATAGCCAAAAACATTCAGTACTTC.

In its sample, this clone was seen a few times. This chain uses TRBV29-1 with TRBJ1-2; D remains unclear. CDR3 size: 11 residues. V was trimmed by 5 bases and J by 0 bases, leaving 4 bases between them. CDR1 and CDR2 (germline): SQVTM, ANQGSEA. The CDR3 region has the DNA TGCAGCGTTAGCTCTAACTATGGCTACACCTTC. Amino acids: CSVSSNYGYTF.

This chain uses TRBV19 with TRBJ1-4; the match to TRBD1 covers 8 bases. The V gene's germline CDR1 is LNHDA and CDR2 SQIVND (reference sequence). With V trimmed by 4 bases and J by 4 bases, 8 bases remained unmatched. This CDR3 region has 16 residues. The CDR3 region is CASSTDRGENNEKLFF. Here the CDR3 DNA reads TGTGCCAGTAGTACCGACAGGGGAGAAAATAATGAAAAACTGTTTTTT. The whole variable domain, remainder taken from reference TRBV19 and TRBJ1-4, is DGGITQSPKYLFRKEGQNVTLSCEQNLNHDAMYWYRQDPGQGLRLIYYSQIVNDFQKGDIAEGYSVSREKKESFPLTVTSAQKNPTAFYLCASSTDRGENNEKLFFGSGTQLSVL.